This TCR beta chain was sequenced for a study of response to subunit inactivated influenza vaccine. Study-wide findings and caveats: Seasonal influenza vaccination, on each occasion, was suggested by the authors to recruit few new T cells.

V was trimmed by 6 bases and J by 1 base, leaving 9 bases between them. The CDR3 extends over 13 amino acids. The V gene's germline CDR1 is SGHDN and CDR2 FVKESK. This clonotype came up a few times. Its antigen is as yet unknown. One entry per CDR3 protein results from TCRdb running MiXCR on the RT-PCR reads. The repertoire has about 190,000 distinct CDR3 sequences, under 15% of them found once; the top ten carry approximately 27%. The source was CD8+ T cells sorted from PBMCs, collected roughly 5 days after vaccination. The clonotype was recovered from a man aged 45-65 years who received an inactivated influenza vaccine. This chain connects TRBV14 to TRBJ2-5; tentative D call: TRBD2 (5 bases). CDR3 residues: CASRITSQETQYF. The CDR3 DNA follows: TGTGCCAGCAGAATCACTAGCCAAGAGACCCAGTACTTC.